Listed here are 32 T cell receptor beta chains from one sample, sequenced in a study. Via MiXCR, TCRdb re-called the 5' RACE reads, giving one row per CDR3 protein. Among approximately 50,000 distinct CDR3 sequences, around 20% were seen once, and the ten largest hold 3.2%. Tregs were sorted as CD4+CD25+CD127-/low cells. The sample was tumor-infiltrating Tregs sorted from the breast tumor. All receptors derive from a female donor with breast cancer.

This clonotype was detected ten times or more. CDR3 region: CSASNRGILIGYTF. CDR3 in DNA: TGCAGTGCTAGCAATCGGGGCATCTTAATTGGCTACACCTTC. This chain connects TRBV20-1 to TRBJ1-2; weak D call: TRBD1 (5 bases). V was trimmed by 3 bases and J by 7 bases, leaving 18 bases between them. The CDR3 covers 14 residues. Per germline, CDR1 DFQATT and CDR2 SNEGSKA (reference sequence).

This clonotype was counted many times. The chain uses TRBV6-1 and TRBJ1-5, with D hard to call. Trimming took off 6 bases at V and 4 bases at J, with 10 bases between the two ends. Germline CDR1 is MNHNS and CDR2 is SASEGT. This CDR3 has 13 residues. The CDR3 sequence: CASRRVGNQPQHF. In DNA, the CDR3 is TGTGCCAGCAGGAGGGTGGGGAATCAGCCCCAGCATTTT.

This clonotype has more than one count but fewer than ten. The rearrangement joins TRBV6-6 to TRBJ1-1, with D perhaps TRBD1 (6 bases). The CDR3 is 13 residues long. The germline V gene encodes CDR1 MNHNY and CDR2 SVGAGI (reference sequence). Trimming cost V 8 bases and J 4 bases, with 14 bases left between them. The CDR3 here is CASLSGRGTEAFF. The CDR3 DNA is TGTGCCAGCCTAAGCGGCAGGGGCACTGAAGCTTTCTTT.

The genes are TRBV7-8 and TRBJ2-2; the D is unclear. Trimming removed 2 bases at V and 0 bases at J, with 16 bases between. Germline CDR1 is SGHVS and CDR2 is FQNEAQ. CDR3 length equals 18 residues. Here the CDR3 DNA reads TGTGCCAGCAGCTTACGTACTGTCAGCAGCTCGAACACCGGGGAGCTGTTTTTT. The encoded protein is CASSLRTVSSSNTGELFF.

Notes on this clonotype: The junction shows a germline mismatch at one end, possibly a read error. V usage is TRBV6-2 or TRBV6-3 and J usage is TRBJ1-1; D is uncertain. The CDR3 totals 10 residues. Germline V gives CDR1 MNHEY, CDR2 SVGEGT. This CDR3 reads CASSYPRGWW. The CDR3 nucleotides are TGTGCCAGCAGTTACCCCCGAGGTTGGTGG.

This clonotype showed up just once. One end of the junction does not line up with germline, which may come from a read error. The chain is built from TRBV27 and TRBJ1-4, with D tentatively TRBD1 (5 bases). The CDR3 runs 16 residues. Germline loops: CDR1 MNHEY, CDR2 SMNVEV (reference sequence). In DNA form, the CDR3 reads TGTGCCAGTCGGATTGGGGGGTTGAAAACTAATGAAAAACTGTTGTTT. It translates to CASRIGGLKTNEKLLF. Based on the CDR3 plus reference TRBV27 and TRBJ1-4, the full variable domain is EAQVTQNPRYLITVTGKKLTVTCSQNMNHEYMSWYRQDPGLGLRQIYYSMNVEVTDKGDVPEGYKVSRKEKRNFPLILESPSPNQTSLYFCASRIGGLKTNEKLLFGSGTQLSVL.

V gene TRBV12-3 or TRBV12-4 combines with J gene TRBJ2-5, with D possibly called TRBD1 or TRBD2 (5 bases each). Deletions cut 6 bases from V and 3 bases from J, with 11 bases between. This CDR3 is 13 amino acids long. The CDR3 coding sequence is TGTGCCAGCAGCAGCAGGGAGAAAGAGACCCAGTACTTC. Translating gives CASSSREKETQYF.

The CDR3 DNA reads as TGTGCCAGCAGCTTAACCAACAGGGAGCTGTTTTTT. Amino acids: CASSLTNRELFF. The rearrangement uses TRBV7-3 and TRBJ2-2; the D is unclear. The CDR3 spans 12 residues. Germline lookup yields CDR1 SGHTA and CDR2 FQGTGA. Deletions cut 0 bases from V and 9 bases from J, with 5 bases between. The full variable domain, rest sourced from reference TRBV7-3 and TRBJ2-2, is GAGVSQTPSNKVTEKGKYVELRCDPISGHTALYWYRQSLGQGPEFLIYFQGTGAADDSGLPNDRFFAVRPEGSVSTLKIQRTERGDSAVYLCASSLTNRELFFGEGSRLTVL.

The genes are TRBV20-1 and TRBJ2-7; TRBD2 aligns across 8 bases. The CDR3 sequence is 14 residues long. V lost 6 bases, J lost 3 bases, and 10 bases stayed unmatched. CDR1 and CDR2 (germline): DFQATT, SNEGSKA (reference sequence). Written as DNA, the CDR3 is TGCAGTGCATACCGGGGACTAGGAGGCTACGAGCAGTACTTC. This translates into CSAYRGLGGYEQYF.

This chain joins TRBV4-1 and TRBJ2-6, with D hard to call. Trimming shortened V by 5 bases and J by 3 bases, and 5 bases separated the two germline ends. The CDR3 is 13 amino acids. Germline V lookup: CDR1 MGHRA, CDR2 YSYEKL. CDR3 in amino acids: CASSGFGANVLTF. CDR3 nucleotide sequence: TGCGCCAGCAGCGGGTTTGGGGCCAACGTCCTGACTTTC.

This clonotype was seen many times. The chain uses TRBV7-9 and TRBJ2-7; D not certain. The germline CDR1 and CDR2 sequences are SEHNR and FQNEAQ (reference sequence). CDR3 length: 12 amino acids. V was pared by 11 bases and J by 3 bases, with 14 bases between. CDR3 in amino acids: CAVDTNLYEQYF. The CDR3 DNA reads as TGTGCCGTAGACACGAACCTCTACGAGCAGTACTTC.

The sample holds a few counts of this clonotype. The chain links TRBV11-2 to TRBJ2-1; 9 bases agree with TRBD1. V was clipped by 4 bases and J by 6 bases; unmatched bases: 10. This CDR3 region has 16 residues. Germline loops: CDR1 SGHAT, CDR2 FQNNGV. The CDR3 loop is CASSSLTGGRGNEQFF. The DNA of the CDR3 is TGTGCCAGCAGCTCCCTCACAGGGGGCAGGGGCAATGAGCAGTTCTTC.

As concerns this clonotype: At one end, the junction sequence differs from germline, possibly due to a read error. The chain recombines TRBV20-1 with TRBJ2-3, with 11 bases matching TRBD2. Germline CDR1 reads DFQATT; CDR2 reads SNEGSKA (reference sequence). The CDR3 extends over 14 amino acids. The CDR3 is CSAGGTSGRDTQYF. CDR3 sequence (DNA): TGCAGTGCTGGGGGGACTAGCGGTAGAGATACGCAGTATTTC.

This clonotype was seen a few times. The genes are TRBV7-2 and TRBJ1-2, with 9 bases fitting TRBD1. The CDR3 totals 13 residues. Germline-derived CDR1 and CDR2 are SGHTA and FQGNSA. Losses at the gene ends were 5 bases for V and 8 bases for J; bases not matched to a gene: 6. DNA for the CDR3: TGTGCCAGCAGCCCAAGGACAGGGGCAGGCTACACCTTC. As protein: CASSPRTGAGYTF.

Note on this clonotype: A read error may account for a junction end that differs from germline. V gene TRBV5-1 combines with J gene TRBJ2-1; D not resolved. Germline CDR1 is SGHRS and CDR2 is YFSETQ. This CDR3 is 14 amino acids long. DNA for the CDR3: TGCGCCAGCAGCTTTAGTCACTCCTACAATGAGCAGTTCTTT. As protein: CASSFSHSYNEQFF.

This clonotype is medium-sized within its sample. The chain couples TRBV6-2 or TRBV6-3 to TRBJ1-5; TRBD1 aligns across 9 bases. This CDR3 has 14 amino acids. V trimming: 4 bases; J trimming: 2 bases; junction bases outside the gene matches: 0. The germline V gene encodes CDR1 MNHEY and CDR2 SVGEGT. The CDR3 bases are TGTGCCAGCAGTTGGACAGGGGGCAATCAGCCCCAGCATTTT. Translating it yields CASSWTGGNQPQHF.

This clonotype showed up just a few times. The genes are TRBV7-2 and TRBJ2-2; 8 bases are shared with TRBD2. This CDR3 is 14 amino acids long. Germline lookup yields CDR1 SGHTA and CDR2 FQGNSA. The junction had 5 bases not matched to a gene; V was cut back by 5 bases and J by 6 bases. Here the CDR3 DNA reads TGTGCCAGCAGCCCGGGGACTAGTTCCGGGGAGCTGTTTTTT. Protein sequence: CASSPGTSSGELFF. Full variable domain (outside the CDR3, taken from reference TRBV7-2 and TRBJ2-2): GAGVSQSPSNKVTEKGKDVELRCDPISGHTALYWYRQSLGQGLEFLIYFQGNSAPDKSGLPSDRFSAERTGGSVSTLTIQRTQQEDSAVYLCASSPGTSSGELFFGEGSRLTVL.

This clonotype was seen only a few times. This sequence joins TRBV20-1 and TRBJ1-4; D might be TRBD1 (6 bases). The CDR3 is 13 residues long. With 6 bases removed from V and 8 bases from J, the gap between germline ends came to 16 bases. Germline V gives CDR1 DFQATT, CDR2 SNEGSKA (reference sequence). CDR3 nucleotide sequence: TGCAGTGCCAGATTCCAACAGGGAGAAAAACTGTTTTTT. Translation gives CSARFQQGEKLFF.

This clonotype has just a few counts. The chain carries TRBV6-2 or TRBV6-3 and TRBJ2-6, with D tentatively TRBD2 (6 bases). Germline CDR1 reads MNHEY; CDR2 reads SVGEGT. V was cut by 2 bases and J by 7 bases, with 12 bases left in between. The CDR3 totals 15 residues. The CDR3 sequence is CASSYRRERANVLTF. The CDR3 DNA reads as TGTGCCAGCAGTTACAGGAGGGAACGCGCCAACGTCCTGACTTTC.

This chain's CDR3 is CASISDTDGYTF. The CDR3 DNA reads TGTGCCAGCATCTCCGACACGGATGGCTACACCTTC. The V call is TRBV3-1, the J call TRBJ1-2; no clear D gene. The CDR3 runs 12 residues. V was trimmed by 7 bases and J by 6 bases, leaving 12 bases between them. CDR1 and CDR2 from the germline V gene are LGHDT and YNNKEL (reference sequence).

This clonotype was recorded a few times. The chain combines TRBV5-4 with TRBJ2-5; 8 bases map to TRBD1. The ends lost 3 bases at V and 9 bases at J; junction bases unmatched: 10. Germline loops: CDR1 SGHNT, CDR2 YYREEE (reference sequence). CDR3 length: 14 residues. The CDR3 nucleotides read TGTGCCAGCAGCTCAGACAGGGGCCCCCGGGCCCAGTACTTC. Its translation is CASSSDRGPRAQYF.

The V call is TRBV6-1, the J call TRBJ2-5; TRBD1 is a possible D gene (5 bases). This CDR3 has 12 residues. Germline CDR1 MNHNS, CDR2 SASEGT. The ends were cut back, 6 bases at V and 3 bases at J, with 8 bases in the middle. The CDR3 coding sequence is TGTGCCAGCAGATGGGGCGAAGAGACCCAGTACTTC. Protein: CASRWGEETQYF.

The chain joins TRBV12-3 or TRBV12-4 to TRBJ2-2; TRBD1 aligns across 8 bases. The CDR3 runs to 14 residues. With 6 bases clipped from V and 6 bases from J, the junction kept 6 bases outside the gene matches. The CDR3 loop reads CASSRQGIAGELFF. The CDR3 coding sequence is TGTGCCAGCAGCCGACAGGGGATAGCCGGGGAGCTGTTTTTT.

The genes are TRBV4-1 and TRBJ1-5; D unclear. The germline gives CDR1 MGHRA, CDR2 YSYEKL. V was clipped by 4 bases and J by 4 bases, with 14 bases between them. This CDR3 is 15 amino acids long. The CDR3 loop is CASSPMGLGNQPQHF. CDR3 DNA: TGCGCCAGCAGCCCCATGGGGTTAGGAAATCAGCCCCAGCATTTT.

In its sample, this clonotype was seen a few times. This chain uses TRBV7-2 with TRBJ1-4; the D is unclear. Germline V gene lookup returns CDR1 SGHTA and CDR2 FQGNSA. CDR3 size: 13 residues. V was shortened by 2 bases and J by 8 bases, with 9 bases between the two germline ends. CDR3 bases: TGTGCCAGCAGCTTAATGCGGGCCGAAAAACTGTTTTTT. Its protein is CASSLMRAEKLFF.

This clonotype was found a few times. The genes are TRBV5-1 and TRBJ2-7; TRBD2 matches 11 bases. Germline V gives CDR1 SGHRS, CDR2 YFSETQ. This CDR3 is 15 amino acids long. Germline trimming cut 4 bases from V and 3 bases from J; bases unmatched to any gene: 6. The CDR3 loop reads CASSPSTSGNYEQYF. CDR3 nucleotide sequence: TGCGCCAGCAGCCCCTCGACTAGCGGGAACTACGAGCAGTACTTC.

The chain is built from TRBV4-2 and TRBJ2-3; D is uncertain. Germline assignment: CDR1 LGHNA and CDR2 YNFKEQ. V was pared by 1 base and J by 0 bases, with 11 bases between. The CDR3 length is 16 residues. The CDR3 protein is CASSQGARKSTDTQYF. The DNA of the CDR3 is TGTGCCAGCAGCCAAGGAGCGAGGAAGAGCACAGATACGCAGTATTTT.

This clonotype has more than one count but fewer than ten. The rearrangement uses TRBV5-4 and TRBJ1-1, with D tentatively TRBD1 (6 bases). With 4 bases removed from V and 1 base from J, the gap between germline ends came to 8 bases. The CDR3 extends over 13 amino acids. The germline V gene encodes CDR1 SGHNT and CDR2 YYREEE (reference sequence). The CDR3 loop is CASSAGQNTEAFF. In DNA form, the CDR3 reads TGTGCCAGCAGCGCGGGACAGAACACTGAAGCTTTCTTT.

This clonotype came up many times. V is TRBV6-2 or TRBV6-3 and J is TRBJ1-1; D is undetermined. Between the trimmed V and J ends, which lost 4 bases and 0 bases, there was a span of 6 bases. This CDR3 has 13 amino acids. CDR1 is MNHEY, CDR2 SVGEGT, per germline. The CDR3, as DNA: TGTGCCAGCAGTTCGGCCCTGAACACTGAAGCTTTCTTT. It encodes CASSSALNTEAFF.

A few counts support this clonotype. The chain is built from TRBV7-2 and TRBJ2-2; no clear D gene. There are 14 residues in the CDR3. V was clipped by 5 bases and J by 4 bases, with 11 bases between them. The germline CDR1 and CDR2 sequences are SGHTA and FQGNSA. The CDR3 here is CASSPTPSTGELFF. The CDR3 DNA is TGTGCCAGCAGCCCGACCCCTAGCACCGGGGAGCTGTTTTTT.

The chain uses TRBV28 and TRBJ1-2, with D possibly TRBD1 on 5 matching bases. Germline loops: CDR1 MDHEN, CDR2 SYDVKM. The length of the CDR3 is 13 residues. V lost 5 bases, J lost 7 bases, and 14 bases lay in between. This CDR3 is CASSVNSGGGYTF. CDR3 sequence (DNA): TGTGCCAGCAGTGTAAATTCGGGGGGTGGCTACACCTTC.

This clonotype was picked up many times. The chain combines TRBV5-1 with TRBJ2-7, with 7 bases that match TRBD1. V lost 1 base and J lost 5; bases outside the gene matches: 3. Germline-derived CDR1 and CDR2 are SGHRS and YFSETQ. This CDR3 is 13 amino acids long. Written as DNA, the CDR3 is TGCGCCAGCAGCTTGAACAGGGGTAACGAGCAGTACTTC. Translation: CASSLNRGNEQYF. Filled out from reference TRBV5-1 and TRBJ2-7, the complete variable domain reads KAGVTQTPRYLIKTRGQQVTLSCSPISGHRSVSWYQQTPGQGLQFLFEYFSETQRNKGNFPGRFSGRQFSNSRSEMNVSTLELGDSALYLCASSLNRGNEQYFGPGTRLTVT.